The 27 T cell receptor beta chains listed next were all sequenced from one sample in a study of OX40 agonist ivuxolimab in advanced cancers. Library construction relied on the immunoSEQ multiplex PCR assay. Here the immuneACCESS table is served through TCRdb, limited to in-frame sequences with V and J called. Missing clones are a known gap in these copies; in checked studies unresolved V genes cover under half, and the rest lacks a known reason. The table for this sample lists over 150,000 clones; 85% to 95% of them were counted only once. The ten biggest clones cover 0.31% of the sample. The material sequenced was CD4+ or CD8+ T cells sorted from blood, taken in a trial of the OX40 agonist ivuxolimab. These receptors all stem from an adult with an advanced solid tumor such as melanoma, head and neck, liver or kidney cancer.

The rearrangement links TRBV18 to TRBJ1-1; D may be TRBD1 (5 bases). V lost 2 bases and J lost 7, with 11 bases in between. Germline V gene data show CDR1 as KGHSH and CDR2 as LQKENI. The CDR3 is 13 residues long. The CDR3 here is CASSPGTENEAFF. The CDR3 DNA reads as TGTGCCAGCTCACCAGGGACGGAGAATGAAGCTTTCTTT. Full variable domain (outside the CDR3, taken from reference TRBV18 and TRBJ1-1): NAGVMQNPRHLVRRRGQEARLRCSPMKGHSHVYWYRQLPEEGLKFMVYLQKENIIDESGMPKERFSAEFPKEGPSILRIQQVVRGDSAAYFCASSPGTENEAFFGQGTRLTVV.

The CDR3 loop is CASSIEGGSNQPQHF. CDR3 nucleotide sequence: TGTGCCAGTAGTATTGAAGGAGGGTCAAATCAGCCCCAGCATTTT. V is TRBV19 and J is TRBJ1-5; no definite D call. The CDR3 contains 15 residues. V was cut by 3 bases and J by 4 bases, with 13 bases left in between. The V gene's germline CDR1 is LNHDA and CDR2 SQIVND (reference sequence).

The chain links TRBV2 to TRBJ2-7, with 7 bases aligning to TRBD1. In germline, CDR1 is SNHLY, CDR2 FYNNEI. Losses at the gene ends were 4 bases for V and 5 bases for J; bases not matched to a gene: 5. CDR3 length: 13 amino acids. The CDR3 region is CASSALTGDEQYF. Here the CDR3 DNA reads TGTGCCAGCAGTGCCCTTACAGGGGACGAGCAGTACTTC.

The genes are TRBV10-2 and TRBJ1-1; 10 bases align to TRBD1. Germline values: CDR1 WSHSY, CDR2 SAAADI. J lost 1 base, V lost 8 bases, and 7 bases had no gene match. CDR3 length: 15 residues. Here the CDR3 DNA reads TGCGCCAGCGGGAGACAGGGGGCCGGGAACACTGAAGCTTTCTTT. This encodes CASGRQGAGNTEAFF.

The chain uses TRBV10-3 and TRBJ1-2; D perhaps matches TRBD1 (5 bases). Between the trimmed V and J ends, which lost 0 bases and 4 bases, there was a span of 12 bases. The CDR3 contains 15 residues. CDR1 and CDR2 from the germline V gene are ENHRY and SYGVKD. CDR3 sequence (DNA): TGTGCCATCAGTGAGTCCCCCACAGGATCCTATGGCTACACCTTC. Its translation is CAISESPTGSYGYTF.

This chain connects TRBV19 to TRBJ1-3; no clear D gene. Looked up from germline, CDR1 is LNHDA and CDR2 is SQIVND (reference sequence). V was shortened by 3 bases and J by 0 bases, with 12 bases between the two germline ends. This CDR3 region has 16 residues. The CDR3 region has the DNA TGTGCCAGTAGTATGAGGTCACGATCCTCTGGAAACACCATATATTTT. Translation gives CASSMRSRSSGNTIYF.

This chain connects TRBV27 to TRBJ2-5, with D perhaps matching TRBD1 or TRBD2 (9 bases each). Germline values: CDR1 MNHEY, CDR2 SMNVEV (reference sequence). Trimming stripped 5 bases from V and 8 bases from J, with 30 bases between. The CDR3 is 18 residues long. The CDR3 coding sequence is TGTGCCAGCAGTCCCGGGACAGGGTCGGGCGGGAGGGCCCTTACCCAGTACTTC. Translation gives CASSPGTGSGGRALTQYF.

The chain is built from TRBV11-2 and TRBJ2-1; 8 nucleotides match TRBD2. The CDR3 runs to 15 residues. V trimming: 0 bases; J trimming: 6 bases; junction bases outside the gene matches: 4. Looked up from germline, CDR1 is SGHAT and CDR2 is FQNNGV. CDR3 sequence (DNA): TGTGCCAGCAGCTTAGATCGGGGGGGGTTCAATGAGCAGTTCTTC. This encodes CASSLDRGGFNEQFF.

This chain links TRBV7-2 with TRBJ2-5, with 7 bases lining up with TRBD2. Germline V lookup: CDR1 SGHTA, CDR2 FQGNSA. The CDR3 runs 13 residues. V lost 6 bases and J lost 4; bases outside the gene matches: 5. CDR3 DNA sequence: TGTGCCAGCAGATACGGCGGGGGAGAGACCCAGTACTTC. Protein product: CASRYGGGETQYF.

The chain recombines TRBV9 with TRBJ1-4, with unresolved D. CDR1 is SGDLS, CDR2 YYNGEE, per germline. Trimming cost V 1 base and J 0 bases, with 7 bases left between them. The CDR3 spans 15 residues. This chain's CDR3 is CASSVKAATNEKLFF. The CDR3 DNA sequence: TGTGCCAGCAGCGTAAAGGCCGCAACTAATGAAAAACTGTTTTTT. The whole variable domain, remainder taken from reference TRBV9 and TRBJ1-4, is DSGVTQTPKHLITATGQRVTLRCSPRSGDLSVYWYQQSLDQGLQFLIQYYNGEERAKGNILERFSAQQFPDLHSELNLSSLELGDSALYFCASSVKAATNEKLFFGSGTQLSVL.

In its sample, this clone was seen once. This chain joins TRBV6-1 and TRBJ1-3; TRBD1 might be the D (5 bases). Trimming took 5 bases from V and 0 from J, leaving 11 bases between them. Germline CDR1 and CDR2: MNHNS and SASEGT. The CDR3 is made up of 15 amino acids. The CDR3 bases are TGTGCCAGCAGTAGACAGTACCTCTCTGGAAACACCATATATTTT. Protein: CASSRQYLSGNTIYF.

The CDR3 bases are TGTGCCAGCAGTCCGCCAGGGGGTGGGGGTACGCAGTATTTT. Amino acid sequence: CASSPPGGGGTQYF. The V gene is TRBV6-6, the J gene TRBJ2-3, with 7 bases fitting TRBD1. This CDR3 comprises 14 residues. With 5 bases clipped from V and 8 bases from J, the junction kept 10 bases outside the gene matches. Germline assignment: CDR1 MNHNY and CDR2 SVGAGI (reference sequence).

This clone occurred once. The rearrangement links TRBV4-3 to TRBJ2-1; 7 bases are a match to TRBD2. CDR3 size: 20 residues. The V and J ends lost 1 base and 8 bases, in that order; junction bases with no gene match: 23. Germline V gene sequence: CDR1 LGHNA, CDR2 YSLEER. Here the CDR3 DNA reads TGCGCCAGCAGCCAAGGCCCCACCTTCTCTTGGCGGGAGTTGGTTGATGAGCAGTTCTTC. This translates into CASSQGPTFSWRELVDEQFF.

The CDR3: CASSLGTGSAEAFF. The CDR3 DNA reads as TGTGCCAGCAGCTTAGGCACAGGGAGCGCTGAAGCTTTCTTT. The chain combines TRBV7-2 with TRBJ1-1; tentatively, D is TRBD1 (6 bases). The V end lost 1 base, the J end lost 6 bases, and 12 bases lay between the germline ends. This CDR3 region has 14 residues. Germline loops: CDR1 SGHTA, CDR2 FQGNSA.

The chain carries TRBV27 and TRBJ1-1, with D perhaps matching TRBD1 (5 bases). Germline CDR1 is MNHEY and CDR2 is SMNVEV (reference sequence). The CDR3 length is 14 residues. Between the trimmed V and J ends, which lost 4 bases and 4 bases, there was a span of 13 bases. The CDR3 nucleotides are TGTGCCAGCAGTTCCCAGGGATCGGCCACTGAAGCTTTCTTT. Amino acid sequence: CASSSQGSATEAFF.

This clone has just one count. The genes are TRBV4-2 and TRBJ2-1; 8 nucleotides match TRBD2. CDR1 LGHNA and CDR2 YNFKEQ come from the germline V gene. Trimming took 1 base from V and 5 from J; bases not matched to a gene: 7. CDR3 size: 16 residues. The CDR3 protein is CASSQARAGVNNEQFF. In DNA, the CDR3 is TGTGCCAGCAGCCAAGCTCGAGCGGGAGTAAACAATGAGCAGTTCTTC.

V usage is TRBV27 and J usage is TRBJ1-2, with D tentatively TRBD1 (5 bases). CDR1 is MNHEY and CDR2 is SMNVEV in the germline V gene (reference sequence). The CDR3 runs to 17 residues. The V end was cut by 4 bases, the J end by 4 bases, with 22 bases between. CDR3 residues: CASSYGGGTSLVYGYTF. The CDR3 DNA follows: TGTGCCAGCAGTTACGGGGGGGGTACATCTCTCGTCTATGGCTACACCTTC.

The chain is built from TRBV5-6 and TRBJ2-3; D gene unclear. The V gene lost 4 bases and the J gene lost 2 bases, with 8 bases spanning the gap. The CDR3 length is 13 residues. CDR1 is SGHDT and CDR2 is YYEEEE in the germline V gene. The CDR3 DNA reads as TGTGCCAGCAGCCCGGCCAACACAGATACGCAGTATTTT. This gives the protein CASSPANTDTQYF.

The CDR3 DNA follows: TGCGCCAGCAGCCAGGATAGAACCGGGGAGCTGTTTTTT. Its translation is CASSQDRTGELFF. The chain links TRBV4-3 to TRBJ2-2; no firm D call. Germline V gene lookup returns CDR1 LGHNA and CDR2 YSLEER. The CDR3 is 13 amino acids. Trimming shortened V by 3 bases and J by 5 bases, and 7 bases separated the two germline ends.

The chain joins TRBV6-4 to TRBJ2-7, with 12 bases aligning to TRBD2. The trim removed 11 bases at V and 5 bases at J, leaving 10 bases unmatched. Germline CDR1 and CDR2: MRHNA and SNTAGT. The CDR3 extends over 14 amino acids. In DNA form, the CDR3 reads TGTGCCCCAAGCCGGGGACTAGCGGGTGACGAGCAGTACTTC. Encoded protein: CAPSRGLAGDEQYF.

The count of this clone is one. The chain uses TRBV27 and TRBJ2-5, with TRBD1 matching over 9 bases. This CDR3 has 16 residues. The V segment lost 6 bases and the J segment 2 bases; nucleotides outside the gene matches: 10. In germline, CDR1 is MNHEY, CDR2 SMNVEV (reference sequence). DNA of the CDR3: TGTGCCAGCAGCTACGGGACAGGGAGGGGGCAAGAGACCCAGTACTTC. As protein: CASSYGTGRGQETQYF.

The V gene is TRBV9, the J gene TRBJ1-4; TRBD1 matches at 8 bases. After removal of 4 bases from V and 6 bases from J, the junction contained 8 bases not matched to a gene. Looked up from germline, CDR1 is SGDLS and CDR2 is YYNGEE. The CDR3 contains 15 residues. The CDR3 nucleotides read TGTGCCAGCAGCCCTCGGACAGGGTGGGATGAAAAACTGTTTTTT. This encodes CASSPRTGWDEKLFF.

The chain has TRBV18 and TRBJ2-7, with 8 bases lining up with TRBD1. V lost 8 bases and J lost 7; bases outside the gene matches: 13. Germline CDR1 reads KGHSH; CDR2 reads LQKENI. There are 14 residues in the CDR3. Here the CDR3 DNA reads TGTGCCAGCCCAAAAGACAGGGGCGGGGAAGAGCAGTACTTC. It translates to CASPKDRGGEEQYF.

Concerning this clone itself: The identical CDR3 is also encoded by other nucleotide sequences in the sample. V is TRBV19 and J is TRBJ2-2; D might be TRBD2 (6 bases). The CDR3 covers 13 residues. Between the trimmed V and J ends, which lost 3 bases and 4 bases, there was a span of 6 bases. Germline loops: CDR1 LNHDA, CDR2 SQIVND (reference sequence). The CDR3 region has the DNA TGTGCCAGTAGTATCGGGGGCACCGGGGAGCTGTTTTTT. Translation gives CASSIGGTGELFF.

The rearrangement joins TRBV11-3 to TRBJ2-1, with unresolved D. V was cut by 4 bases and J by 6 bases, with 4 bases left in between. Per the germline V gene, CDR1 is SGHNT and CDR2 is YENEEA. The CDR3 is 11 amino acids. CDR3 nucleotides: TGTGCCAGCAGCTCGGGCAATGAGCAGTTCTTC. This encodes CASSSGNEQFF.

The V call is TRBV7-2, the J call TRBJ2-5, with TRBD1 matching over 8 bases. Germline lookup yields CDR1 SGHTA and CDR2 FQGNSA. Unmatched junction bases numbered 3, after V lost 4 bases and J lost 2 bases. CDR3 length: 14 residues. The CDR3 spells CASSSQGGQETQYF. CDR3 nucleotides: TGTGCCAGCAGCTCACAGGGGGGACAAGAGACCCAGTACTTC. The full variable domain, its missing parts supplied by reference TRBV7-2 and TRBJ2-5, is GAGVSQSPSNKVTEKGKDVELRCDPISGHTALYWYRQSLGQGLEFLIYFQGNSAPDKSGLPSDRFSAERTGGSVSTLTIQRTQQEDSAVYLCASSSQGGQETQYFGPGTRLLVL.

V usage is TRBV6-5 and J usage is TRBJ2-7; 7 nucleotides line up with TRBD1. The V gene end was trimmed by 6 bases and the J gene end by 4 bases; junction bases not matched to a gene: 12. The CDR3 is made up of 15 amino acids. The germline V gene has CDR1 MNHEY and CDR2 SVGAGI. The CDR3 here is CASRGRDRTAYEQYF. CDR3 bases: TGTGCCAGCAGGGGCCGGGACAGAACGGCATACGAGCAGTACTTC.